What follows are 8 T cell receptor beta chains derived from one specimen sequenced in a study of CD8 T cells in Susac syndrome. Random hexamers primed reverse transcription of about 0.5 to 1 ug RNA. In TCRdb, the immunoSEQ multiplex PCR reads were re-called with MiXCR into one record per CDR3 protein. The table has approximately 150,000 distinct CDR3 sequences, 92% seen once. The specimen sequenced was CD4+ T cells from PBMCs. Receptors originate from a human donor in good health.

The chain employs TRBV5-1 and TRBJ2-2, with D hard to call. The CDR3 loop spans 16 amino acids. The V and J ends lost 6 bases and 1 base respectively, with 16 bases between them. Germline V gene sequence: CDR1 SGHRS, CDR2 YFSETQ. CDR3 region: CASTLWWTVNTGELFF. CDR3 bases: TGCGCCAGCACCTTATGGTGGACGGTGAACACCGGGGAGCTGTTTTTT.

The chain couples TRBV3-1 to TRBJ1-1, with D unclear. This CDR3 is 13 amino acids long. The ends were cut back, 4 bases at V and 11 bases at J, with 17 bases in the middle. Germline CDR1 and CDR2: LGHDT and YNNKEL (reference sequence). The CDR3 here is CASSRTDGVTAFF. DNA for the CDR3: TGTGCCAGCAGCCGGACGGACGGAGTGACGGCTTTCTTT.

This chain uses TRBV5-4 with TRBJ2-2, with 11 bases identical to TRBD2. The germline gives CDR1 SGHNT, CDR2 YYREEE (reference sequence). The CDR3 spans 16 residues. The V and J ends lost 4 bases and 1 base, in that order; junction bases with no gene match: 3. The CDR3 coding sequence is TGTGCCAGCAGCGTAGGACTAGCGGGGAACACCGGGGAGCTGTTTTTT. Translation gives CASSVGLAGNTGELFF.

The chain couples TRBV7-2 to TRBJ1-2; D not resolved. The CDR3 runs to 14 residues. V dropped 3 bases and J dropped 2 bases, with 10 bases sitting between them. The germline V gene has CDR1 SGHTA and CDR2 FQGNSA. The CDR3: CASSLFGQNYGYTF. Written as DNA, the CDR3 is TGTGCCAGCAGCTTGTTCGGGCAGAACTATGGCTACACCTTC.

The CDR3 sequence is CASSLSGGSSSYEQYF. CDR3 sequence (DNA): TGCGCCAGCAGCTTGAGTGGCGGCAGTTCATCCTACGAGCAGTACTTC. This chain joins TRBV5-1 and TRBJ2-7, with D unclear. Germline CDR1 and CDR2: SGHRS and YFSETQ. This CDR3 has 16 amino acids. Trimming took off 1 base at V and 1 base at J, with 15 bases between the two ends.

The V gene is TRBV7-2, the J gene TRBJ2-2, with D perhaps TRBD2 (6 bases). Germline V gene data show CDR1 as SGHTA and CDR2 as FQGNSA. The V and J ends lost 4 bases and 7 bases respectively, with 10 bases between them. The CDR3 runs to 13 residues. The CDR3 DNA sequence: TGTGCCAGCAGCTACGGGACTCACGGGGAGCTGTTTTTT. It translates to CASSYGTHGELFF.

V is TRBV9 and J is TRBJ1-6; no clear D gene. Germline V gene sequence: CDR1 SGDLS, CDR2 YYNGEE. V lost 4 bases, J lost 7 bases, and 15 bases lay in between. The CDR3 runs 15 residues. The DNA for the CDR3 is TGTGCCAGCAGCCCTGGACCCCTCGCAAATTCACCCCTCCACTTT. This translates into CASSPGPLANSPLHF.

The rearrangement links TRBV19 to TRBJ2-7; TRBD1 agrees at 11 bases. The V gene's germline CDR1 is LNHDA and CDR2 SQIVND (reference sequence). V shed 6 bases, J shed 0 bases, and the junction held 4 bases outside the gene matches. This CDR3 is built from 15 residues. This chain's CDR3 is CASRPGQGVSYEQYF. In nucleotides, the CDR3 is TGTGCCAGTAGGCCGGGACAGGGGGTCTCCTACGAGCAGTACTTC.